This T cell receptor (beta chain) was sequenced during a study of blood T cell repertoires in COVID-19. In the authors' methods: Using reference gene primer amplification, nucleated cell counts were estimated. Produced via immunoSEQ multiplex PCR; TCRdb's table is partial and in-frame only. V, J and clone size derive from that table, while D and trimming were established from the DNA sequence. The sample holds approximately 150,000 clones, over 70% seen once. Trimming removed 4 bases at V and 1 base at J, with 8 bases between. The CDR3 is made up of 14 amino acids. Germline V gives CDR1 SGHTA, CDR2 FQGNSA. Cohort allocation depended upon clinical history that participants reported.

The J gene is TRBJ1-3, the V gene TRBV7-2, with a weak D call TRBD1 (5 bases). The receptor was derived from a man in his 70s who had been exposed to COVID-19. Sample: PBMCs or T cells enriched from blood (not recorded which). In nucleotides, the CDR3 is TGTGCCAGCAGCTCCAGGGCGTCTGGAAACACCATATATTTT. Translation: CASSSRASGNTIYF.